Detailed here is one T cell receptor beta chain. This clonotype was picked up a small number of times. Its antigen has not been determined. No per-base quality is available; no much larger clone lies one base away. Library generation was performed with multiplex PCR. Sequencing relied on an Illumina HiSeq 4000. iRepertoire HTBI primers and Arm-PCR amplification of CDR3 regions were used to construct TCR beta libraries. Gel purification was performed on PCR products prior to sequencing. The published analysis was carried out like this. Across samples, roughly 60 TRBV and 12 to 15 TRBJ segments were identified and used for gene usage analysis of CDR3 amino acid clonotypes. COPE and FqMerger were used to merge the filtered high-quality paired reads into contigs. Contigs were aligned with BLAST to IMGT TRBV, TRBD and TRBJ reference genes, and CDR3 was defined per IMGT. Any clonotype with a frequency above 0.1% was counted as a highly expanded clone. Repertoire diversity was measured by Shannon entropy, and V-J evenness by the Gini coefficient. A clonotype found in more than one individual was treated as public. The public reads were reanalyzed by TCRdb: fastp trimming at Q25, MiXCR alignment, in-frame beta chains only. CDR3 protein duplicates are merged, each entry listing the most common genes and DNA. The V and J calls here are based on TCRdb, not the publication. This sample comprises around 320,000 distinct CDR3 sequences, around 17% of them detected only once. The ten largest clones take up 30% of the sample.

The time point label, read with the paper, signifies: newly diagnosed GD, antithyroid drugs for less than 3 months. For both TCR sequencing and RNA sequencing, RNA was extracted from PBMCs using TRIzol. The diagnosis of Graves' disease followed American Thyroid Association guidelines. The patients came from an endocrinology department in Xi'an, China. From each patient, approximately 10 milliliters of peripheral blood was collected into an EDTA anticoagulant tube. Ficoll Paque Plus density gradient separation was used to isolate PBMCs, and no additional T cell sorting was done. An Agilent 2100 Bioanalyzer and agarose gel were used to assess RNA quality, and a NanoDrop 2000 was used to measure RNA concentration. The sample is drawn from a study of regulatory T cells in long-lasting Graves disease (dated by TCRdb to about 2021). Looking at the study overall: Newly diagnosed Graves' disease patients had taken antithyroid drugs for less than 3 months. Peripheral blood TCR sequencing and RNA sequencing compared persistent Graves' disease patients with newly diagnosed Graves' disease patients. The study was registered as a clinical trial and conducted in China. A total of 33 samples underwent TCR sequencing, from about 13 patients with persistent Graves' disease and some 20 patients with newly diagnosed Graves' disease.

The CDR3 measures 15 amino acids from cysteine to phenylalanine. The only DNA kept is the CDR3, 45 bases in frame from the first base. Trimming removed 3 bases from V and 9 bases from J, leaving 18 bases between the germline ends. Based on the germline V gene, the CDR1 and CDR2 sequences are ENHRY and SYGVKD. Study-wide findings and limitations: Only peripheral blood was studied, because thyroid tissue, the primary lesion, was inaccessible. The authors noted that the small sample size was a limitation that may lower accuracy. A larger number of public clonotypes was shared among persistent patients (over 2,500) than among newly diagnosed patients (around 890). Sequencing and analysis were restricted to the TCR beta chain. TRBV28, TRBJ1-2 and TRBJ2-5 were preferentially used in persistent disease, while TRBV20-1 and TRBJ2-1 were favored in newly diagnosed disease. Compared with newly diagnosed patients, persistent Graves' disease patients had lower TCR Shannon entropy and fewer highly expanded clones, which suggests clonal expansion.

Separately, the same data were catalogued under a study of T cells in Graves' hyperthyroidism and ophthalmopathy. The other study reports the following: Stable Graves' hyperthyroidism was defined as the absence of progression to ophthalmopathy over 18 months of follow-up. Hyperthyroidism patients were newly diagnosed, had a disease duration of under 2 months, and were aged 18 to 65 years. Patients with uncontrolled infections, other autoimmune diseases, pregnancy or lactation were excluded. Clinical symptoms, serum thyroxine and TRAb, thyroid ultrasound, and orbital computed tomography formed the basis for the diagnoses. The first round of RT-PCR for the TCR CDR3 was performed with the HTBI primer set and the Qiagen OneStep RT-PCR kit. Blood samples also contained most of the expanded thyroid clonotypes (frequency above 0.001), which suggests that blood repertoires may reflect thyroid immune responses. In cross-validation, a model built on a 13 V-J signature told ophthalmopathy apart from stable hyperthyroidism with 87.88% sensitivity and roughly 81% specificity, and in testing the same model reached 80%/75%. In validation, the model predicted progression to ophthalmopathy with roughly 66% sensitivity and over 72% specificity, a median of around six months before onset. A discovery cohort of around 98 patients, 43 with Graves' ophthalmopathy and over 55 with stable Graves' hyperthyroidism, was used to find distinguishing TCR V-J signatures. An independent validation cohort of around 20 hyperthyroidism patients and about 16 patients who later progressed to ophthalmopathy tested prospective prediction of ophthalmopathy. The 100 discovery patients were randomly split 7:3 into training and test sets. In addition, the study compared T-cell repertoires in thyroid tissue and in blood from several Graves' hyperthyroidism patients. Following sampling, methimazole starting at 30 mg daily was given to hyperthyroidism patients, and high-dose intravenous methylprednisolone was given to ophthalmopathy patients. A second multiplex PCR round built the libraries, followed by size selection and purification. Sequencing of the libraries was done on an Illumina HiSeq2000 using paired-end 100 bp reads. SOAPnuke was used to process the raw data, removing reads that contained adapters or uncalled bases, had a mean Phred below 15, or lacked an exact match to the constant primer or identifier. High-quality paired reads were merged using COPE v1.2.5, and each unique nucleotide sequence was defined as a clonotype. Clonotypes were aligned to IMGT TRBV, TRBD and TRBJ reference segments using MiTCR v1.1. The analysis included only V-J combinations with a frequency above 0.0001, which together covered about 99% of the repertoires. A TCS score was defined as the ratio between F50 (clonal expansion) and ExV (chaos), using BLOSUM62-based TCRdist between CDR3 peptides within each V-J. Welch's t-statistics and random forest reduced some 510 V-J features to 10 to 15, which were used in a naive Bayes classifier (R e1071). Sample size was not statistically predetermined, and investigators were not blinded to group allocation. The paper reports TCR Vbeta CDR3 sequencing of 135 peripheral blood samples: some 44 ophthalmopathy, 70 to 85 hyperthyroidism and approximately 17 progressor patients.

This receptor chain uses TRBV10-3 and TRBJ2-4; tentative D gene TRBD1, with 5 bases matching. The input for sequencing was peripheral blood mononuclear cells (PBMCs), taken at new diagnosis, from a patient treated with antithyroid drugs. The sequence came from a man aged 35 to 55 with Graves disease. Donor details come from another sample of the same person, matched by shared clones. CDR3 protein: CAISDYTFGHGIQYF. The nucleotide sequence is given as TGTGCCATCAGTGACTATACATTCGGACATGGCATTCAGTACTTC.